Below, one T cell receptor beta chain is given with its context. Germline CDR1 SGHVS, CDR2 FQNEAQ. This CDR3 contains 15 residues. V lost 0 bases, J lost 4 bases, and 3 bases stayed unmatched. The data derive from a study of blood T cell repertoires in COVID-19. Study overall: The United States, Italy and Spain were the sources of the acute and convalescent COVID-19 samples. T cells, B-cell-depleted T cells, or PBMCs supplied cDNA or gDNA.

In the study's own analysis: Reference gene primer amplification gave nucleated cell count estimates. The protocol was immunoSEQ multiplex PCR, while the TCRdb copy is restricted to in-frame clones and leaves out a portion. The V and J calls and the clone size are those of that table, but D and trimming were determined from the DNA. The repertoire includes nearly 100,000 clones, just under 85% of them detected once, and less than 11% sits in the top ten. This clonotype was obtained from a man aged 65-85 years with acute or convalescent COVID-19. This chain connects TRBV7-8 to TRBJ2-7, with 10 bases identical to TRBD1. Sequencing used peripheral blood. This CDR3 is CASSLAGQGGYEQYF. CDR3 DNA: TGTGCCAGCAGCTTAGCCGGACAGGGGGGATACGAGCAGTACTTC.